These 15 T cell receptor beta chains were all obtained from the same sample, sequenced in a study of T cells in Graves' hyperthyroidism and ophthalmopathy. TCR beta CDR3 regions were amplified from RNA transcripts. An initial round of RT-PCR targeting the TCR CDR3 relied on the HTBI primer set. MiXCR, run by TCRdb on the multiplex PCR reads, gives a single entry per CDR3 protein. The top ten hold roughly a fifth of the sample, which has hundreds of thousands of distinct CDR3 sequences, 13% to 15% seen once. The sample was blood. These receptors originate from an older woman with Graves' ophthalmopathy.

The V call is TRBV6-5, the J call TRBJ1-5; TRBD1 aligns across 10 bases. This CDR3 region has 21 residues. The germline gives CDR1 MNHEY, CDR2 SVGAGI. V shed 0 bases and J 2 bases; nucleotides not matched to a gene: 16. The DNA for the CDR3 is TGTGCCAGCAGTTACTCGGATCCGGGACAGGGGAGGTCTGGTGGCAATCAGCCCCAGCATTTT. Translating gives CASSYSDPGQGRSGGNQPQHF.

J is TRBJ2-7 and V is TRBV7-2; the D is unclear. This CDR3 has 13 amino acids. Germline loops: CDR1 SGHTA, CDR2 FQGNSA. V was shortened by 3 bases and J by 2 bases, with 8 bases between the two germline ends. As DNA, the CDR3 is TGTGCCAGCAGCTTCTATCGGACCTACGAGCAGTACTTC. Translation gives CASSFYRTYEQYF.

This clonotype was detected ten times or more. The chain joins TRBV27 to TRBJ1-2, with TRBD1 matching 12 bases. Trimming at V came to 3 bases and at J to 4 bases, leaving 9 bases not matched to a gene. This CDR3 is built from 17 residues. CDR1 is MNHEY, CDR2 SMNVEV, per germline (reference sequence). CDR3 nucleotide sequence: TGTGCCAGCAGTTTCACCTCCGGGACAGGGGGCAGCTATGGCTACACCTTC. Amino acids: CASSFTSGTGGSYGYTF.

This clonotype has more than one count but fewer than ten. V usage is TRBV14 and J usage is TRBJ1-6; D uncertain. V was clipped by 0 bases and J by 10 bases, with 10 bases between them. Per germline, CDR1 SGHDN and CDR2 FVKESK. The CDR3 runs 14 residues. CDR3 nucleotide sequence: TGTGCCAGCAGCCAAGATATAGTAAGGTCACCCCTCCACTTT. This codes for CASSQDIVRSPLHF.

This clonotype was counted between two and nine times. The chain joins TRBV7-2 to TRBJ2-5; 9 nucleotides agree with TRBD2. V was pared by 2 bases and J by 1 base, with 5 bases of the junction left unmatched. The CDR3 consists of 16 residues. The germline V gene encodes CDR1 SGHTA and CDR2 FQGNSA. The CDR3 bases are TGTGCCAGCAGCTTATTGGCGGGAGGGGCCCAAGAGACCCAGTACTTC. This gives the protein CASSLLAGGAQETQYF. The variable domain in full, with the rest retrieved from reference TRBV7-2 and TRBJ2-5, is GAGVSQSPSNKVTEKGKDVELRCDPISGHTALYWYRQSLGQGLEFLIYFQGNSAPDKSGLPSDRFSAERTGGSVSTLTIQRTQQEDSAVYLCASSLLAGGAQETQYFGPGTRLLVL.

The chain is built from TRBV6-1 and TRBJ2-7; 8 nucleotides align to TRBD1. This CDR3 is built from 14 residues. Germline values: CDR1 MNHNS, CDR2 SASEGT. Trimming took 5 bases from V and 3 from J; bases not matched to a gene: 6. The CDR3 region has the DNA TGTGCCAGCAGTAAACAGGGGGAATTCTACGAGCAGTACTTC. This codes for CASSKQGEFYEQYF.

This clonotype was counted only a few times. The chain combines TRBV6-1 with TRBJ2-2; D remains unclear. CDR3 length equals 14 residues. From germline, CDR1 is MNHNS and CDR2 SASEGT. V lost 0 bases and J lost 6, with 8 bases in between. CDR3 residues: CASSEAGKSGELFF. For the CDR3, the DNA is TGTGCCAGCAGTGAAGCGGGGAAGTCCGGGGAGCTGTTTTTT.

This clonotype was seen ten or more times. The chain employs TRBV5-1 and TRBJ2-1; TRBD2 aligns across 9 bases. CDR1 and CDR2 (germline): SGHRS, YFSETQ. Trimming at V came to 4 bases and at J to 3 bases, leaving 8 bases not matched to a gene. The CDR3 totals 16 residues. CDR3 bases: TGCGCCAGCAGCCGGGACGGGACTAGCTTCTACAATGAGCAGTTCTTC. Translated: CASSRDGTSFYNEQFF.

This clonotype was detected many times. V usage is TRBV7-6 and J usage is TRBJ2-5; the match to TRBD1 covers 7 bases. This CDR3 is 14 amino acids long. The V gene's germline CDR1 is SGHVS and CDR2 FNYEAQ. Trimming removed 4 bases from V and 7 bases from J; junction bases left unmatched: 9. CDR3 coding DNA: TGTGCCAGCAGCTCGGGGACAGCCCCCGGGACCCAGTACTTC. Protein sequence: CASSSGTAPGTQYF.

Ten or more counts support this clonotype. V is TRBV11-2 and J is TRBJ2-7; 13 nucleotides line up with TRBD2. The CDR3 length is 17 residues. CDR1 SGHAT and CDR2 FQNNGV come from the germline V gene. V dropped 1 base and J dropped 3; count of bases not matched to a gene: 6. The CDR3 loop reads CASSLGTSGSALYEQYF. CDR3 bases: TGTGCCAGCAGCTTAGGGACTAGCGGGAGCGCCCTCTACGAGCAGTACTTC.

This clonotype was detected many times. In nucleotides, the CDR3 is TGTGCCTGGAGTTTCCAGACAGGGAGAGCGAATGGCTACACCTTC. This gives the protein CAWSFQTGRANGYTF. J is TRBJ1-2 and V is TRBV30; 7 bases are a match to TRBD1. Trimming at V came to 2 bases and at J to 6 bases, leaving 12 bases not matched to a gene. The CDR3 spans 15 residues. The germline gives CDR1 GTSNPN, CDR2 SVGIG (reference sequence).

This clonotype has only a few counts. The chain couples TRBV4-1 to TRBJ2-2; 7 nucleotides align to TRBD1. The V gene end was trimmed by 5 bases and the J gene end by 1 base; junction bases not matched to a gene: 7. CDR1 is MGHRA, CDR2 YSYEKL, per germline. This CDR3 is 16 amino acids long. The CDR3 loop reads CASSYDRVGNTGELFF. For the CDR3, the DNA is TGCGCCAGCAGCTATGACAGGGTTGGGAACACCGGGGAGCTGTTTTTT.

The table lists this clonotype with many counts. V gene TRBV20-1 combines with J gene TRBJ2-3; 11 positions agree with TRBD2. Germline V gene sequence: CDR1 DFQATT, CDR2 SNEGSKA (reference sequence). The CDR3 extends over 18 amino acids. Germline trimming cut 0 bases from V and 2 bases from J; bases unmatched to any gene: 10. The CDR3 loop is CSARDTSGRPLYTDTQYF. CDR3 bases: TGCAGTGCTAGAGATACTAGCGGGAGACCCCTTTACACAGATACGCAGTATTTT.

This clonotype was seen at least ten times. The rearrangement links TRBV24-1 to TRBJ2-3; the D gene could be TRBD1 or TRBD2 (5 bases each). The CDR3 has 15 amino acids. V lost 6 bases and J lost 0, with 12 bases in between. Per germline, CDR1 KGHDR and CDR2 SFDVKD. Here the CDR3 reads CATSRGPTSTDTQYF. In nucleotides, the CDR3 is TGTGCCACCAGTAGGGGACCTACTAGCACAGATACGCAGTATTTT.

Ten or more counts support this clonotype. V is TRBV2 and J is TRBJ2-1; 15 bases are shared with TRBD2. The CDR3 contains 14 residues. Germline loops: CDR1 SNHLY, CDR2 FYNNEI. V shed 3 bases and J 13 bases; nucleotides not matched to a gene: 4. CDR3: CASSDGTSGRFQFF. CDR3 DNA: TGTGCCAGCAGTGATGGGACTAGCGGGAGGTTTCAGTTCTTC.